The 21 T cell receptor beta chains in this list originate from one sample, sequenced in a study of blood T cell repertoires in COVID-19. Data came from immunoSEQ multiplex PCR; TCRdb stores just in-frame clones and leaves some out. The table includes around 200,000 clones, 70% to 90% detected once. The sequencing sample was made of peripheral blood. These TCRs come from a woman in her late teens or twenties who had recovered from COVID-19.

CDR3 DNA: TGTGCCAGTAGTATCGGGCTAGCGCTAGAAGCCTACGAGCAGTACTTC. This translates into CASSIGLALEAYEQYF. This sequence joins TRBV19 and TRBJ2-7; perhaps TRBD2 as D (6 bases). CDR1 is LNHDA and CDR2 is SQIVND in the germline V gene (reference sequence). With 3 bases removed from V and 2 bases from J, the gap between germline ends came to 17 bases. The CDR3 is made up of 16 amino acids.

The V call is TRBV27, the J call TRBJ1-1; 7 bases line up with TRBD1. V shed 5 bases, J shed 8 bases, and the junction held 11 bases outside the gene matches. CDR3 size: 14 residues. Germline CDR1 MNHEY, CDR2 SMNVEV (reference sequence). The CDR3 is CASSPTGTGQEAFF. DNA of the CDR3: TGTGCCAGCAGTCCTACCGGTACGGGACAGGAAGCTTTCTTT.

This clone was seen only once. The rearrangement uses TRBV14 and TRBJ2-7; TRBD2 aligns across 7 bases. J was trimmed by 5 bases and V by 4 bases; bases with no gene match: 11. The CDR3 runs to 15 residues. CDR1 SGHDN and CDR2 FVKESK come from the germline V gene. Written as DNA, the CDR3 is TGTGCCAGCAGCCCCAGAAAGGGCGGGAGTAACGAGCAGTACTTC. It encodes CASSPRKGGSNEQYF.

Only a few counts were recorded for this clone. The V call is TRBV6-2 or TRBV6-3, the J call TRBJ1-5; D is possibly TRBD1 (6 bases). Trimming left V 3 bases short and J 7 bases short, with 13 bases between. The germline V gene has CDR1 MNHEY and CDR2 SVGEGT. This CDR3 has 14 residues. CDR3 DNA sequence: TGTGCCAGCAGTTATGGGTCGGGGGGCCAGCCCCAGCATTTT. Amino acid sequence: CASSYGSGGQPQHF.

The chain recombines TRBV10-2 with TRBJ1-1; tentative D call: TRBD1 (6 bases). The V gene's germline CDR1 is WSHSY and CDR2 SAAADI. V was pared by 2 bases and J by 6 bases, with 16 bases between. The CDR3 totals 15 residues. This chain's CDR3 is CASSEVRAGEPEAFF. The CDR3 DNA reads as TGCGCCAGCAGTGAGGTCAGGGCAGGGGAGCCTGAAGCTTTCTTT.

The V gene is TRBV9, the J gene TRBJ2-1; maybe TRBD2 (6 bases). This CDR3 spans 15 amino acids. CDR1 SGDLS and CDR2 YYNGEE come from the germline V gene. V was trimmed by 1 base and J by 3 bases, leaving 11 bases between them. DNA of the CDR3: TGTGCCAGCAGCGTAAGCGGAGGGGTCTACAATGAGCAGTTCTTC. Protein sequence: CASSVSGGVYNEQFF.

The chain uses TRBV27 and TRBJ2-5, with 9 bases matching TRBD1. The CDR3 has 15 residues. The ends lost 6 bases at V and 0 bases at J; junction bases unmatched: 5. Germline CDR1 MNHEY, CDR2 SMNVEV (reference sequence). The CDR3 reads CASRPGTGHQETQYF. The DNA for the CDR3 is TGTGCCAGCAGACCCGGGACAGGGCACCAAGAGACCCAGTACTTC.

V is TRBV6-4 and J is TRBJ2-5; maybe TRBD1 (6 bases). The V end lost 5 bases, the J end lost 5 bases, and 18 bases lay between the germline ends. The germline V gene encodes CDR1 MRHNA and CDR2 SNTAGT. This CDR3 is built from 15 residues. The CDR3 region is CASSLGQRTGETQYF. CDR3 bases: TGTGCCAGCAGTTTAGGACAGCGAACTGGGGAGACCCAGTACTTC.

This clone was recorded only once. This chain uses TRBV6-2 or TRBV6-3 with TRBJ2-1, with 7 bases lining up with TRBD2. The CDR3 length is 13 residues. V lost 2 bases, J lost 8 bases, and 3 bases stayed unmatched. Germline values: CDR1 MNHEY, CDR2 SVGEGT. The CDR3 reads CASSYVGGDEQFF. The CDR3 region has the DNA TGTGCCAGCAGTTACGTGGGAGGGGATGAGCAGTTCTTC.

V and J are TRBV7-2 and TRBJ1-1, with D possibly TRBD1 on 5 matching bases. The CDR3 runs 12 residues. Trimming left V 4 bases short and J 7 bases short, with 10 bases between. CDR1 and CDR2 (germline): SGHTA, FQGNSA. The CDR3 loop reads CASSSGGNEAFF. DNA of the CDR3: TGTGCCAGCAGCTCGGGGGGAAATGAAGCTTTCTTT.

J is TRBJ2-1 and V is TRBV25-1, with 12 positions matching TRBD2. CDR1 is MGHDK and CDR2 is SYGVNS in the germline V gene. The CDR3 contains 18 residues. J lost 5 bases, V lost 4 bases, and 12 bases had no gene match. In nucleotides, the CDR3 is TGTGCCAGCAGTGCCTCTCCGACTAGCGGGAGTAGGGACAATGAGCAGTTCTTC. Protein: CASSASPTSGSRDNEQFF.

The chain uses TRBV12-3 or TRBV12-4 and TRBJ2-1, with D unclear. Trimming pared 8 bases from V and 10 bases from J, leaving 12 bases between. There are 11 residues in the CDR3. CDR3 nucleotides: TGTGCCAGCGCCCGAGGAGACGAGCAGTTCTTC. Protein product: CASARGDEQFF.

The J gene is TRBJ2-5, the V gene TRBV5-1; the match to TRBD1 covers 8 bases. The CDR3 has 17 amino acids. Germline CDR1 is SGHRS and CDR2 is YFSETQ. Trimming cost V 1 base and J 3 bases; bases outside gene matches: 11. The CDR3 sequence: CASSLWTGLAVKETQYF. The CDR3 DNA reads TGCGCCAGCAGCTTGTGGACAGGGCTTGCAGTTAAAGAGACCCAGTACTTC.

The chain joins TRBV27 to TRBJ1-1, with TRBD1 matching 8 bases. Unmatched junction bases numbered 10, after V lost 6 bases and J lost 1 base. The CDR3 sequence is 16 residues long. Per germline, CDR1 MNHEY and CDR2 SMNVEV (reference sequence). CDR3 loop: CASSYHGQGRNTEAFF. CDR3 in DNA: TGTGCCAGCAGCTATCACGGACAGGGCAGGAACACTGAAGCTTTCTTT.

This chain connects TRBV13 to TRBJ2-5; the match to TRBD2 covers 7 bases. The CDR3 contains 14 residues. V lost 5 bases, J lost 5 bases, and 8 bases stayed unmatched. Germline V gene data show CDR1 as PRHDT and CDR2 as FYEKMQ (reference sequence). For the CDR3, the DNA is TGTGCCAGCAGCAGAGCGGGATTGGGGGAGACCCAGTACTTC. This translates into CASSRAGLGETQYF.

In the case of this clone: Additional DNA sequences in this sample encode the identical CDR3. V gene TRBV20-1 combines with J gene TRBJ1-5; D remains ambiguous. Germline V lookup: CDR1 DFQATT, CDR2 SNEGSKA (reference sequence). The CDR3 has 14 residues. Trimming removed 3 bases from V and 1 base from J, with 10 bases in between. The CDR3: CSASAGVSNQPQHF. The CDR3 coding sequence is TGCAGTGCTAGTGCCGGGGTCAGCAATCAGCCCCAGCATTTT.

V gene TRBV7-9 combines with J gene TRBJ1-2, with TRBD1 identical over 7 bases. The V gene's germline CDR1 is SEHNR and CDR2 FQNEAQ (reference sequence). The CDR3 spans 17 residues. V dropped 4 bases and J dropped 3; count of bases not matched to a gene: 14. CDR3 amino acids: CASSSQHGPQGYYGYTF. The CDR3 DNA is TGTGCCAGCAGCTCACAACACGGGCCACAGGGGTACTATGGCTACACCTTC.

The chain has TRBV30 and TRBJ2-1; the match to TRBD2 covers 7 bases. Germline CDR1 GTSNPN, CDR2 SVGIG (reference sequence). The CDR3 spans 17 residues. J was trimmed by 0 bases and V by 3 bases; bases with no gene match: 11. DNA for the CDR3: TGTGCCTGGAGGGCGGAACTAGCGCGTTCCTCCTACAATGAGCAGTTCTTC. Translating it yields CAWRAELARSSYNEQFF.

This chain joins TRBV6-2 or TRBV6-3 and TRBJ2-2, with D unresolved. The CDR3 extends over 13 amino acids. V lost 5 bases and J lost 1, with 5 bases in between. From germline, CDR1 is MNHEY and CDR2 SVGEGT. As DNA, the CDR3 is TGTGCCAGCAGTCGGTGGAACACCGGGGAGCTGTTTTTT. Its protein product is CASSRWNTGELFF.

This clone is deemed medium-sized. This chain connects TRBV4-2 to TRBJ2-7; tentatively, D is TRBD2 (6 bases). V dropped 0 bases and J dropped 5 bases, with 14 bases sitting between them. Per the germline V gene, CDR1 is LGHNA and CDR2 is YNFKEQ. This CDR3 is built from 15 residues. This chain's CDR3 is CASSQEDGGSHEQYF. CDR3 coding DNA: TGTGCCAGCAGCCAAGAAGACGGAGGGTCCCACGAGCAGTACTTC.

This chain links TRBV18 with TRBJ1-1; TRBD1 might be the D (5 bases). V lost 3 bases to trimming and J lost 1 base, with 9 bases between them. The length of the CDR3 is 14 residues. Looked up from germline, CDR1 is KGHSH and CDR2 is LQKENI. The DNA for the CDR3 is TGTGCCAGCTCACCCCAACAGGAGAACACTGAAGCTTTCTTT. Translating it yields CASSPQQENTEAFF.